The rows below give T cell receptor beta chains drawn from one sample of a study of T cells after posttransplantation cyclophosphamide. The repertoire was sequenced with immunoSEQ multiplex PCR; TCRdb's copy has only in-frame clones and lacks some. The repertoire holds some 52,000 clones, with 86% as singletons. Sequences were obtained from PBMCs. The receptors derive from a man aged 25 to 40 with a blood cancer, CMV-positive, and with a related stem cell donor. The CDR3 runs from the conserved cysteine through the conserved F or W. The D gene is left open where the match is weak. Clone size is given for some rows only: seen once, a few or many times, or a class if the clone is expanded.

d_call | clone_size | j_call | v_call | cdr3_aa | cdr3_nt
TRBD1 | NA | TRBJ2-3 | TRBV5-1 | CASSNGQGAGQDTQYF | TGCGCCAGCAGCAACGGACAGGGGGCAGGTCAGGATACGCAGTATTTT
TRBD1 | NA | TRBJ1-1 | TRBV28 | CASYNQGQSNTEAFF | TGTGCCAGCTATAATCAGGGACAGTCGAACACTGAAGCTTTCTTT
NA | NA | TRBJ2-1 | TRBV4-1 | CASSQDLGVSDEQFF | TGCGCCAGCAGCCAAGACTTGGGAGTCAGCGATGAGCAGTTCTTC
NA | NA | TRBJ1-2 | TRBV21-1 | CASSKGGGIGYTF | TGTGCCAGCAGCAAAGGAGGGGGCATTGGCTACACCTTC
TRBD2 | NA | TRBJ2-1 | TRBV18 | CASSELAGGGNEQFF | TGTGCCAGCTCGGAACTAGCGGGAGGAGGTAATGAGCAGTTCTTC
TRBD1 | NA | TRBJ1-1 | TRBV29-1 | CSVQGAVYTEAFF | TGCAGCGTTCAGGGGGCTGTCTACACTGAAGCTTTCTTT
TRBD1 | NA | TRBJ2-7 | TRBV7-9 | CASSTVQGAKPRPYEQYF | TGTGCCAGCAGCACTGTACAGGGGGCGAAACCGCGGCCCTACGAGCAGTACTTC
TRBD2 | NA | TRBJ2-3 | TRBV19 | CASSRLADAFTDTQYF | TGTGCCAGTAGCAGACTAGCGGACGCGTTCACAGATACGCAGTATTTT
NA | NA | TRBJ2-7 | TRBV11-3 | CASSLEARGGINSYEQYF | TGTGCCAGCAGCTTAGAGGCCCGGGGCGGGATAAACTCCTACGAGCAGTACTTC
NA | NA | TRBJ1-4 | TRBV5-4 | CASSLGSGNEKLFF | TGTGCCAGCAGCTTAGGGAGTGGAAATGAAAAACTGTTTTTT
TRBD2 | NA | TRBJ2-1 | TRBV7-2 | CASSFGTSGSNEQFF | TGTGCCAGCAGCTTTGGGACTAGCGGGAGCAATGAGCAGTTCTTC
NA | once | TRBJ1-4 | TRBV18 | CASSPRALSGEKLFF | TGTGCCAGCTCACCACGGGCGTTATCTGGGGAAAAACTGTTTTTT
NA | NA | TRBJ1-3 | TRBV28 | CASSARRQSDTIYF | TGTGCCAGCAGTGCCAGAAGACAGAGCGACACCATATATTTT
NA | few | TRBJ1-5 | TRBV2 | CASDRKDSNQPQHF | TGTGCCAGCGACAGGAAGGATAGCAATCAGCCCCAGCATTTT
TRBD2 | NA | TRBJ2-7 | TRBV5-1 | CASSFVLAGGSSYEQYF | TGCGCCAGCAGCTTTGTCCTAGCGGGAGGGAGCTCCTACGAGCAGTACTTC
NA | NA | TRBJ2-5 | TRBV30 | CAWSPPRVVREQYF | TGTGCCTGGAGTCCCCCCAGGGTAGTTCGGGAGCAGTACTTC
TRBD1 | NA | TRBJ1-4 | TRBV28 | CASSQTGGSSIF | TGTGCCAGCAGCCAAACAGGGGGTTCGTCGATTTTT
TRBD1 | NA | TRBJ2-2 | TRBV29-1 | CSVGPTDRGDTGELFF | TGCAGCGTTGGCCCGACCGACAGGGGAGACACCGGGGAGCTGTTTTTT
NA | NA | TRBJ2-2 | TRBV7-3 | CASSTGSGELFF | TGTGCCAGCAGTACAGGGTCCGGGGAGCTGTTTTTT
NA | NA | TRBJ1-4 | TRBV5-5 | CASSAGTGKNEKLFF | TGTGCCAGCAGCGCTGGCACGGGGAAGAATGAAAAACTGTTTTTT
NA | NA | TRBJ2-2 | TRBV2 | CASSPGLPHTGELFF | TGTGCCAGCAGCCCGGGACTCCCTCACACCGGGGAGCTGTTTTTT
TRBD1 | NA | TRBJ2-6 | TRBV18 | CASSPQTGGLSSGANVLTF | TGTGCCAGCTCACCCCAGACAGGGGGGCTTTCCTCTGGGGCCAACGTCCTGACTTTC
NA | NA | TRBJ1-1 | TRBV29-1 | CSVERGRNTEAFF | TGCAGCGTTGAGCGGGGGCGGAACACTGAAGCTTTCTTT
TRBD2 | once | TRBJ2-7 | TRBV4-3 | CASSQDWPRGGRVYEQYF | TGCGCCAGCAGCCAAGATTGGCCTAGGGGCGGGAGAGTTTACGAGCAGTACTTC
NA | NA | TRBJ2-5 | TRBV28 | CASSSIWTVQETQYF | TGTGCCAGCAGCTCTATCTGGACAGTACAAGAGACCCAGTACTTC
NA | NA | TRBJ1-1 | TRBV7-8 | CASSPRIGSGIVNTEAFF | TGTGCCAGCAGCCCTCGAATAGGGAGCGGTATTGTGAACACTGAAGCTTTCTTT
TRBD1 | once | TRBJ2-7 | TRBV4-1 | CASSQANTGGFYEQYF | TGCGCCAGCAGCCAAGCCAACACAGGGGGCTTCTACGAGCAGTACTTC
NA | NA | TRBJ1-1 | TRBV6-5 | CASSYLPASQAFF | TGTGCCAGCAGTTACCTACCCGCTTCACAAGCTTTCTTT
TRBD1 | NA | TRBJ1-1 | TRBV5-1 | CASSLFRQGSGTEAFF | TGCGCCAGCAGCTTGTTCCGACAGGGCTCGGGGACTGAAGCTTTCTTT
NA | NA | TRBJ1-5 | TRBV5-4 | CASSYDRNQPQHF | TGTGCCAGCAGCTATGACAGGAATCAGCCCCAGCATTTT
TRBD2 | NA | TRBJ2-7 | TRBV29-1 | CSVDSGRGGYEQYF | TGCAGCGTTGATAGCGGGAGAGGGGGCTACGAGCAGTACTTC
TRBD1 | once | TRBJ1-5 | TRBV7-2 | CASSSTGASQPQHF | TGTGCCAGCAGCTCCACAGGGGCTAGTCAGCCCCAGCATTTT
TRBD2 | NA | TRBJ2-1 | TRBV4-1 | CASSQVWLAGFNNEQFF | TGCGCCAGCAGCCAAGTTTGGCTAGCGGGATTTAACAATGAGCAGTTCTTC
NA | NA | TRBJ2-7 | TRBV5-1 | CASSLWGGPSSYEQYF | TGCGCCAGCAGCTTGTGGGGGGGGCCGAGCTCCTACGAGCAGTACTTC
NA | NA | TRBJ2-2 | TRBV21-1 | CASSKMTSGTGELFF | TGTGCCAGCAGCAAAATGACTAGCGGAACCGGGGAGCTGTTTTTT
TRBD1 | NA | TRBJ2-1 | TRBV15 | CATSRDLRGTGEQFF | TGTGCCACCAGCAGAGATCTTAGGGGGACAGGTGAGCAGTTCTTC
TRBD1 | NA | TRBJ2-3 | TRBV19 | CASSIRTGGYTDTQYF | TGTGCCAGTAGTATCCGGACAGGGGGCTACACAGATACGCAGTATTTT
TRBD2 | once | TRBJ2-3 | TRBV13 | CASSLSSGSTDTQYF | TGTGCCAGCAGCTTAAGTAGCGGGAGTACAGATACGCAGTATTTT
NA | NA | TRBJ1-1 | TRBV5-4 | CASSGGLRGTETFF | TGTGCCAGCAGCGGCGGACTTCGTGGAACTGAAACTTTCTTT
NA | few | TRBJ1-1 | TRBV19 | CASSTSMGGNTEAFF | TGTGCCAGTAGTACGTCGATGGGAGGGAACACTGAAGCTTTCTTT
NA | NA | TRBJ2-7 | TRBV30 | CAWSASDYEQYF | TGTGCCTGGAGTGCAAGCGACTACGAGCAGTACTTC
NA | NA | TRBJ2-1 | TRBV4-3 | CASSQDLAEQFF | TGCGCCAGCAGCCAAGATTTGGCTGAGCAGTTCTTC
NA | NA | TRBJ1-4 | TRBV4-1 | CASSSKTGGNEKLFF | TGCGCCAGCAGCTCCAAGACAGGCGGAAATGAAAAACTGTTTTTT
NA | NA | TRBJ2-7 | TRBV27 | CASSFLGGVNEQYF | TGTGCCAGCAGTTTCCTCGGCGGAGTGAACGAGCAGTACTTC
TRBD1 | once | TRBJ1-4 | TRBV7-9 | CASSFDRQGAAKLFF | TGTGCCAGCAGCTTTGACCGACAGGGGGCGGCAAAACTGTTTTTT
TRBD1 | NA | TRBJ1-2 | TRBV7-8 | CASSPGTANYGYTF | TGTGCCAGCAGCCCCGGGACAGCGAACTATGGCTACACCTTC
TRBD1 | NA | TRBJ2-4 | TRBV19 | CASSAIDRVGKNIQYF | TGTGCCAGTAGTGCCATAGACAGGGTCGGCAAAAACATTCAGTACTTC
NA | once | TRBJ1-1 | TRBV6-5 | CASRTHQAEAFF | TGTGCCAGTCGGACTCACCAGGCTGAAGCTTTCTTT
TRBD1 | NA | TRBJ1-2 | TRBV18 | CASYLGQATKGYTF | TGTGCCAGCTACCTGGGACAGGCAACAAAGGGCTACACCTTC
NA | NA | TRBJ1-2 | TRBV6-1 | CASSTEQGLYGYTF | TGTGCCAGCAGTACAGAACAGGGTCTGTATGGCTACACCTTC
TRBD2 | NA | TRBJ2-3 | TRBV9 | CASSPHVGLPTDTQYF | TGTGCCAGCAGCCCCCACGTGGGACTACCTACAGATACGCAGTATTTT
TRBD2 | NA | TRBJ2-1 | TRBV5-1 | CASSTLLAGGPSNEQFF | TGCGCCAGCAGCACCCTACTAGCGGGAGGGCCTAGCAATGAGCAGTTCTTC
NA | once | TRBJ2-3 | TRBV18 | CASSPHGGSGDTQYF | TGTGCCAGCTCACCTCATGGGGGGTCAGGAGATACGCAGTATTTT
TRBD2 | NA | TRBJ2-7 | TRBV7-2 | CASSLAASVAGFYEQYF | TGTGCCAGCAGCTTAGCGGCGTCGGTAGCGGGATTTTACGAGCAGTACTTC
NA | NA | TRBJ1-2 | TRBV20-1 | CSAATEYGYTF | TGCAGTGCCGCGACAGAATATGGCTACACCTTC
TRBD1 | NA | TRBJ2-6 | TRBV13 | CASSPDRVGSGANVLTF | TGTGCCAGCAGCCCCGACAGGGTGGGCTCTGGGGCCAACGTCCTGACTTTC
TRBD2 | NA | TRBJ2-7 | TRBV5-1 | CASSPWTSGGAREQYF | TGCGCCAGCAGCCCCTGGACTAGCGGGGGCGCACGGGAGCAGTACTTC